The source of this T cell receptor (beta chain) is a study of cytomegalovirus exposure and HLA in healthy donors. This PCR relied on a set of 60 Vbeta primers and 13 Jbeta primers. TCRdb keeps only in-frame clones here, not all; method: immunoSEQ multiplex PCR. The repertoire includes some 100,000 clones, around four fifths of them detected once, and 4.1% sits in the top ten. Healthy bone marrow donors made up the donor group. This clone was seen a handful of times. No antigen is known for it. Study-wide findings and caveats: In an earlier analysis, productive rearrangement rates for most beta V segments clustered near 87% or 30%. Relative to equally common others, HLA-associated TCR beta chains showed greater clonal expansion in a later analysis.

CDR3 size: 16 residues. Specimen: PBMCs. The receptor was isolated from a man aged 40-49 years in good health and CMV-seronegative. The gene calls are TRBV21-1 and TRBJ2-7; TRBD2 is taken as the D call from the table, unchecked against the DNA. TRBV21-1 is listed as a pseudogene. The CDR3 spells CASSKEGLAGSYEQYV. The CDR3 nucleotides are TGTGCCAGCAGCAAAGAGGGACTAGCGGGGTCCTACGAGCAGTACGTC.